This TCR beta chain was observed in a study of lymphopenia after photon versus proton radiotherapy. Only in-frame clones appear in the TCRdb table, and some are missing; sequencing was by immunoSEQ multiplex PCR. The table includes about 24,000 clones, around four fifths detected once. The table lists this clone with a count of one. This TCR came from a woman in her 70s with pancreatic cancer. The sequenced sample was peripheral blood, obtained from a patient treated with proton-based radiotherapy.

The CDR3 sequence: CASSQTQTNTGELFF. The CDR3 DNA reads TGTGCCAGCAGCCAAACACAGACAAACACCGGGGAGCTGTTTTTT. The chain joins TRBV7-2 to TRBJ2-2; D uncertain. The CDR3 has 15 amino acids. V lost 5 bases to trimming and J lost 2 bases, with 12 bases between them. Germline V gives CDR1 SGHTA, CDR2 FQGNSA.